A selection of T cell receptor beta chains follows, all from one sample in a study of T-cell memory formation after mild COVID-19. TCRdb reprocessed the 5' RACE reads with MiXCR, giving one entry per CDR3 protein. The sample yields approximately 560,000 distinct CDR3 sequences, approximately 15% seen once. Sequences were obtained from PBMCs or a T cell subset sorted from them (not recorded which). These receptors originate from an adult woman who had mild COVID-19 (a few samples of this study predate the infection). Cell type and time point are not known. Each CDR3 is given with its conserved first and last residue. A D gene is named only where the DNA matches it firmly. The size entry is marked missing in some rows and otherwise reads once, few, many or a size class.

TRBV7-2	TRBJ2-7	few	NA	TGTGCCAGCAGCTTAGCGCAGGGAACGGGCGAGCAGTACTTC	CASSLAQGTGEQYF
TRBV24-1	TRBJ1-5	few	NA	TGTGCCACCAGTGATCAGAATAGCAATCAGCCCCAGCATTTT	CATSDQNSNQPQHF
TRBV7-8	TRBJ2-7	NA	TRBD2	TGTGCCAGCAGCAACGCCGGGACTAGCTACGAGCAGTACTTC	CASSNAGTSYEQYF
TRBV6-2/TRBV6-3	TRBJ1-2	NA	NA	TGTGCCAGCAGTACCCATCGACGGGACAAAGGGGACTATGGCTACACCTTC	CASSTHRRDKGDYGYTF
TRBV29-1	TRBJ2-3	few	NA	TGCAGCGTTCCTCGAGGTCCCGATGAGCCTGAAGGAGGTGGGGGCACAGATACGCAGTATTTT	CSVPRGPDEPEGGGGTDTQYF
TRBV20-1	TRBJ2-2	NA	NA	TGCAGTGCTAGAGATTTTGGCGGGAAAGACGCGAACACCGGGGAGCTGTTTTTT	CSARDFGGKDANTGELFF
TRBV7-9	TRBJ1-2	few	TRBD1	TGTGCCAGCAGATCCGGGACAGGGTACGGCTACACCTTC	CASRSGTGYGYTF
TRBV29-1	TRBJ2-7	few	NA	TGCAGCGTTGAAGAGCCATCCCCGGTGCCCGAGCAGTACTTC	CSVEEPSPVPEQYF
TRBV4-2	TRBJ2-2	few	TRBD2	TGTGCCAGCAGCCAAGGAGCGGGGGGAAACACCGGGGAGCTGTTTTTT	CASSQGAGGNTGELFF
TRBV7-3	TRBJ2-7	NA	NA	TGTGCCAGCAGCTTAACAGGGGCCGGGGACGAGCAGTACTTC	CASSLTGAGDEQYF